This T cell receptor (beta chain) was recovered during a study of T cells in Graves' hyperthyroidism and ophthalmopathy. As concerns this clonotype: A single base separates this from a much larger clone, so it may be a read error.

Template material for amplifying TCR beta CDR3 regions consisted of RNA transcripts. A set of HTBI primers served as the primers for a first-round RT-PCR of the TCR CDR3. TCRdb redid the calling of the multiplex PCR reads with MiXCR, one entry per CDR3 protein. Among over 500,000 distinct CDR3 sequences listed, around 15% were seen once. Sequences were obtained from blood. This TCR was sampled from a woman aged 40 to 55 with Graves' hyperthyroidism.

In DNA, the CDR3 is TGCAGTGCTAGAGATGGAGGGAGTGGATCACCCCTCCACTTT. Its translation is CSARDGGSGSPLHF. The chain is built from TRBV20-1 and TRBJ1-6, with no clear D. V was pared by 0 bases and J by 10 bases, with 13 bases between. Germline V gene lookup returns CDR1 DFQATT and CDR2 SNEGSKA (reference sequence). The CDR3 length is 14 residues.